This TCR beta chain was identified in a study of glioma-infiltrating T cells after dendritic cell vaccination. Background on the study: Three intradermal dendritic cell vaccine injections were given every two weeks.

Study observations and caveats: Survival was not directly related to TCR clonality in these patients.

Primers: 60 V beta forward and 13 J beta reverse. TCRdb's copy holds only in-frame clones and misses some; the assay was immunoSEQ multiplex PCR. This table holds more than 70,000 clones, roughly 87% found once. This clone showed up just a few times. Its antigen is unidentified. Time point defined: after dendritic cell vaccination, including at tumor progression/relapse. Patients had residual fresh-frozen tumor tissue and more than two years of survival data. The receptor comes from a human donor with glioblastoma. Sequenced material: blood, taken after dendritic cell vaccination.

The CDR3 bases are TGTGCCAGCACCTACGACAGGGATTATTCACCCCTCCACTTT. Its protein product is CASTYDRDYSPLHF. The chain is built from TRBV2 and TRBJ1-6; 7 bases map to TRBD1. Germline V gene sequence: CDR1 SNHLY, CDR2 FYNNEI. V lost 7 bases to trimming and J lost 8 bases; unmatched junction nucleotides: 8. This CDR3 is 14 amino acids long.